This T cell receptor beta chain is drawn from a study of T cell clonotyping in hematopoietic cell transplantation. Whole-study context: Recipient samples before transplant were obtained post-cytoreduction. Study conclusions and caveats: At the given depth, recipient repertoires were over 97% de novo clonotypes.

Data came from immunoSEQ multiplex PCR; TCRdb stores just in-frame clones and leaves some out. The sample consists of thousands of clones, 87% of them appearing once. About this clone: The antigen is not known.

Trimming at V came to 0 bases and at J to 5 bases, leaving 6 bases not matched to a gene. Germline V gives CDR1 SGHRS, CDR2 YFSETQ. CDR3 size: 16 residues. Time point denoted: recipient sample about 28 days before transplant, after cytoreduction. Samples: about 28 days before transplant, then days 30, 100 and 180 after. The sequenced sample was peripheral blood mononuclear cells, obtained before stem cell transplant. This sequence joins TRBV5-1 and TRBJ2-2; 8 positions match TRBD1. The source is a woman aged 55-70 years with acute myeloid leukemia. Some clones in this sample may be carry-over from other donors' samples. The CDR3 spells CASSLAGGLGTGELFF. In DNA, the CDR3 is TGCGCCAGCAGCTTGGCAGGGGGCCTGGGAACCGGGGAGCTGTTTTTT.